A single sample gave rise to the 30 T cell receptor beta chains below, sequenced in a study of T cell clonality in common variable immunodeficiency. Findings and limits, study-wide: In common variable immunodeficiency, TCR beta chains reportedly carried fewer deletions and N-nucleotide insertions.

Data came from immunoSEQ multiplex PCR; TCRdb stores just in-frame clones and leaves some out. The listing records 15,000 to 16,000 clones. These TCRs' antigens remain unknown. Sequenced material: peripheral blood mononuclear cells. The receptors stem from a human donor with common variable immunodeficiency.

Points on this clone: The read terminates 3 residues ahead of where the CDR3 ends, so the germline J gene completes it. The chain couples TRBV9 to TRBJ2-1; 10 bases are a match to TRBD1. After removal of 4 bases from V and 7 bases from J, the junction contained 11 bases not matched to a gene. Germline CDR1 reads SGDLS; CDR2 reads YYNGEE. The CDR3 consists of 16 residues. The CDR3 loop reads CASSSRAGTGANEQFF. Incomplete CDR3 DNA: TGTGCCAGCAGCTCCCGGGCGGGGACAGGGGCAAATGAG. The full variable domain, rest sourced from reference TRBV9 and TRBJ2-1, is DSGVTQTPKHLITATGQRVTLRCSPRSGDLSVYWYQQSLDQGLQFLIQYYNGEERAKGNILERFSAQQFPDLHSELNLSSLELGDSALYFCASSSRAGTGANEQFFGPGTRLTVL.

About this clone: The DNA ends 3 residues before the CDR3 does, and the rest of the CDR3 is filled in from the germline J gene. The gene calls are TRBV20-1 and TRBJ2-7; 9 bases agree with TRBD1. From germline, CDR1 is DFQATT and CDR2 SNEGSKA (reference sequence). The CDR3 contains 13 residues. The trim removed 8 bases at V and 6 bases at J, leaving 11 bases unmatched. Incomplete CDR3 DNA: TGCAGTAAAACGGGACAGGGCCTCTCCGAG. Translated: CSKTGQGLSE. The entire CDR3 sequence reads CSKTGQGLSEQYF.

The CDR3 protein is CATSRVSSGEETQYF. Partial CDR3 DNA: TGTGCCACCAGCAGAGTTTCAAGCGGGGAAGAGACC. V gene TRBV15 combines with J gene TRBJ2-5, with TRBD2 matching over 7 bases. The sequenced fragment ends 3 residues before the CDR3 boundary, so the rest is inferred from the germline J gene. In germline, CDR1 is LNHNV, CDR2 YYDKDF (reference sequence). V lost 1 base to trimming and J lost 3 bases; unmatched junction nucleotides: 5. The CDR3 is made up of 15 amino acids.

Concerning this clone: The read halts 3 residues ahead of the CDR3 end, with the missing end drawn from the germline J gene. The V gene is TRBV7-6, the J gene TRBJ1-6; D not certain. The CDR3 is 14 amino acids. The V end lost 5 bases, the J end lost 6 bases, and 11 bases lay between the germline ends. Per the germline V gene, CDR1 is SGHVS and CDR2 is FNYEAQ. The part of the CDR3 DNA that was read is TGTGCCAGCAGCGCAGGCCTCACTAATTCACCC. This encodes CASSAGLTNSP. Given in full, the CDR3 is CASSAGLTNSPLHF.

Concerning this clone: The read ends 3 residues before the CDR3 terminus; that terminus is restored from the germline J gene. V is TRBV6-2 or TRBV6-3 and J is TRBJ2-5; tentative D call: TRBD2 (6 bases). Germline CDR1 is MNHEY and CDR2 is SVGEGT. V was trimmed by 5 bases and J by 5 bases, leaving 18 bases between them. CDR3 length equals 15 residues. CDR3 bases read: TGTGCCAGCAGTACCTGGGACTCCCGCTTCGAGACC. This encodes CASSTWDSRFET. The CDR3 as a whole reads CASSTWDSRFETQYF.

On this clone itself: Sequencing ends 3 residues short of the CDR3 end; the germline J gene provides the rest. The rearrangement links TRBV14 to TRBJ2-6; D call uncertain. Germline lookup yields CDR1 SGHDN and CDR2 FVKESK. The CDR3 is 16 amino acids. The V end was cut by 0 bases, the J end by 0 bases, with 6 bases between. The chain's CDR3 is CASSQETGSGANVLTF. CDR3 bases read: TGTGCCAGCAGCCAAGAGACGGGCTCTGGGGCCAACGTC.

Note on this clone: With the read ending 3 residues before the CDR3 end, the germline J gene is used to fill in that end. This chain links TRBV5-4 with TRBJ2-6; D uncertain. The ends were cut back, 7 bases at V and 0 bases at J, with 11 bases in the middle. The germline V gene has CDR1 SGHNT and CDR2 YYREEE (reference sequence). The CDR3 is 15 residues long. Partial CDR3 DNA: TGTGCCAGCCTTCGGTACGACTCTGGGGCCAACGTC. This gives the protein CASLRYDSGANV. The entire CDR3 is CASLRYDSGANVLTF. Together with reference TRBV5-4 and TRBJ2-6, the CDR3 gives the full variable domain: ETGVTQSPTHLIKTRGQQVTLRCSSQSGHNTVSWYQQALGQGPQFIFQYYREEENGRGNFPPRFSGLQFPNYSSELNVNALELDDSALYLCASLRYDSGANVLTFGAGSRLTVL.

Concerning this clone itself: The CDR3 end is not reached by the read, which stops 3 residues before it; the germline J gene fills it in. The V gene is TRBV2, the J gene TRBJ2-5; 7 bases agree with TRBD2. The ends lost 2 bases at V and 5 bases at J; junction bases unmatched: 8. The CDR3 is made up of 15 amino acids. Germline V gives CDR1 SNHLY, CDR2 FYNNEI. The sequenced CDR3 bases are TGTGCCAGCAGTGAATGGCGGGGGAATCGGGAGACC. Its translation is CASSEWRGNRET. The entire CDR3 is CASSEWRGNRETQYF.

The covered CDR3 bases are TGTGCCAGCTTGAAGGCCTCAGGGGCAGATACG. Translation gives CASLKASGADT. In full, the CDR3 is CASLKASGADTQYF. The chain is built from TRBV6-2 or TRBV6-3 and TRBJ2-3; D may be TRBD1 (6 bases). The CDR3 goes on 3 residues after the read ends, and that part is filled in from the germline J gene. Germline V gene sequence: CDR1 MNHEY, CDR2 SVGEGT. The CDR3 length is 14 residues. V was shortened by 8 bases and J by 4 bases, with 16 bases between the two germline ends.

A note on this clone: The observed sequence ends 3 residues before the CDR3 terminus, with the missing tail filled in from the germline J gene. The V and J genes are TRBV20-1 and TRBJ1-5, with 7 bases identical to TRBD1. The CDR3 has 14 residues. The V gene's germline CDR1 is DFQATT and CDR2 SNEGSKA (reference sequence). The V gene end was trimmed by 6 bases and the J gene end by 0 bases; junction bases not matched to a gene: 5. The CDR3 DNA, read in part, is TGCAGTGCCAAGGGGGCCTATAGCAATCAGCCC. It codes for CSAKGAYSNQP. Given in full, the CDR3 is CSAKGAYSNQPQHF.

As for this clone: The read finishes 3 residues shy of the CDR3 end, and the germline J gene is used to complete it. V gene TRBV30 combines with J gene TRBJ1-1; 7 bases match TRBD1. The CDR3 consists of 11 residues. Germline lookup yields CDR1 GTSNPN and CDR2 SVGIG (reference sequence). Germline trimming cut 5 bases from V and 6 bases from J; bases unmatched to any gene: 3. Incomplete CDR3 DNA: TGTGCCTGGGTCGACAGGGCTGAA. Translation gives CAWVDRAE. The whole CDR3 sequence reads CAWVDRAEAFF.

With regard to this clone: The CDR3 end lies 3 residues beyond the end of the read and is filled in from the germline J gene. The J gene is TRBJ1-5, the V gene TRBV4-2; D call uncertain. Germline V lookup: CDR1 LGHNA, CDR2 YNFKEQ. With 0 bases removed from V and 3 bases from J, the gap between germline ends came to 15 bases. This CDR3 spans 17 amino acids. Incomplete CDR3 DNA: TGTGCCAGCAGCCAAGACTCCGTTGGAGGGTTCAATCAGCCC. It specifies CASSQDSVGGFNQP. The CDR3, in full, reads CASSQDSVGGFNQPQHF.

With regard to this clone: The read ends 3 residues early relative to the CDR3; the germline J gene fills the gap. This chain uses TRBV19 with TRBJ2-5, with D unclear. Looked up from germline, CDR1 is LNHDA and CDR2 is SQIVND (reference sequence). Trimming shortened V by 3 bases and J by 0 bases, and 8 bases separated the two germline ends. The CDR3 has 14 residues. The part of the CDR3 DNA that was read is TGTGCCAGTAGTATGTCCAGATACCAAGAGACC. Protein sequence: CASSMSRYQET. The whole CDR3 sequence reads CASSMSRYQETQYF. Looking up the rest from reference TRBV19 and TRBJ2-5 gives the full variable domain: DGGITQSPKYLFRKEGQNVTLSCEQNLNHDAMYWYRQDPGQGLRLIYYSQIVNDFQKGDIAEGYSVSREKKESFPLTVTSAQKNPTAFYLCASSMSRYQETQYFGPGTRLLVL.

Considering frequency, this clone is medium-sized (0.01 to 0.1%). The CDR3 is cut off 3 residues early in the read; its end comes from the germline J gene. This chain connects TRBV19 to TRBJ1-2; TRBD1 aligns across 7 bases. This CDR3 comprises 14 residues. Germline V gene data show CDR1 as LNHDA and CDR2 as SQIVND (reference sequence). Unmatched junction bases numbered 12, after V lost 7 bases and J lost 7 bases. The CDR3 sequence is CASTPLTGAGGYTF. CDR3 DNA (partial): TGTGCCAGTACCCCCCTAACAGGGGCTGGTGGC.

With regard to this clone: Coverage ceases 3 residues before the CDR3 finishes, and the germline J gene fills in the end. The chain employs TRBV6-2 or TRBV6-3 and TRBJ2-3; TRBD1 matches 8 bases. The junction had 9 bases not matched to a gene; V was cut back by 6 bases and J by 1 base. CDR1 MNHEY and CDR2 SVGEGT come from the germline V gene. This CDR3 contains 16 residues. CDR3 residues: CASSQRDRGRTDTQYF. CDR3 DNA (partial): TGTGCCAGCAGCCAGAGAGACAGGGGACGCACAGATACG.

CDR3 sequence reads: CAWSATGSNQPQHF. The sequenced part of the CDR3 DNA is TGTGCCTGGAGTGCGACAGGGAGCAATCAGCCC. This chain uses TRBV30 with TRBJ1-5, with 7 nucleotides matching TRBD1. The CDR3 end is not reached by the read, which stops 3 residues before it; the germline J gene fills it in. This CDR3 has 14 amino acids. The germline V gene has CDR1 GTSNPN and CDR2 SVGIG (reference sequence). The V and J ends lost 1 base and 1 base, in that order; junction bases with no gene match: 1.

As concerns this clone: Read data end 3 residues before the CDR3 end; the end is taken from the germline J gene. The chain recombines TRBV20-1 with TRBJ1-5, with a tentative D call TRBD1 (6 bases). Germline-derived CDR1 and CDR2 are DFQATT and SNEGSKA (reference sequence). V was clipped by 6 bases and J by 4 bases, with 10 bases between them. The CDR3 is made up of 12 amino acids. Partial CDR3 DNA: TGCAGTGCCAAAACAGGGAATCAGCCC. Translated, it gives CSAKTGNQP. The full CDR3 protein is CSAKTGNQPQHF.

In regard to this clone: The read finishes 3 residues shy of the CDR3 end, and the germline J gene is used to complete it. The chain employs TRBV14 and TRBJ2-3, with D perhaps matching TRBD1 (5 bases). In germline, CDR1 is SGHDN, CDR2 FVKESK. CDR3 size: 11 residues. The CDR3 loop reads CASSLQGAQYF. The CDR3 DNA, read in part, is TGTGCCAGCAGCCTCCAAGGGGCG.

About this clone: The read gets to within 3 residues of the CDR3 end, and the germline J gene fills in the rest. This chain joins TRBV19 and TRBJ1-3; D call uncertain. CDR1 LNHDA and CDR2 SQIVND come from the germline V gene (reference sequence). V lost 3 bases and J 0 bases, leaving 12 bases between the germline ends. The CDR3 length is 16 residues. The CDR3 loop is CASSMRPSDSGNTIYF. CDR3 DNA (partial): TGTGCCAGTAGTATGAGGCCGAGCGACTCTGGAAACACC.

With respect to this clone: The read terminates 3 residues before the CDR3 end, so the remaining end is supplied by the germline J gene. V usage is TRBV29-1 and J usage is TRBJ2-5; tentative D call: TRBD2 (5 bases). The germline V and J ends were trimmed by 7 bases and 3 bases, with 18 bases remaining between them. CDR1 and CDR2 (germline): SQVTM, ANQGSEA. This CDR3 spans 14 amino acids. The sequenced CDR3 bases are TGCAGCGGTCGGGGTAGCGACCCCGAAGAGACC. It is translated as CSGRGSDPEET. In full, the CDR3 reads CSGRGSDPEETQYF.

With regard to this clone: The read ends 3 residues before the CDR3 terminus; that terminus is restored from the germline J gene. The chain joins TRBV19 to TRBJ2-7; TRBD1 matches at 9 bases. The CDR3 totals 15 residues. J gave up 1 base and V 5 bases, and 6 bases lay outside the gene matches. The germline gives CDR1 LNHDA, CDR2 SQIVND (reference sequence). CDR3 sequence: CASSPQGAASYEQYF. The sequenced part of the CDR3 DNA is TGTGCCAGTAGTCCACAGGGGGCCGCGTCCTACGAG. Supplemented by reference TRBV19 and TRBJ2-7, the full variable domain reads DGGITQSPKYLFRKEGQNVTLSCEQNLNHDAMYWYRQDPGQGLRLIYYSQIVNDFQKGDIAEGYSVSREKKESFPLTVTSAQKNPTAFYLCASSPQGAASYEQYFGPGTRLTVT.

In regard to this clone: With the read ending 3 residues before the CDR3 end, the germline J gene is used to fill in that end. The gene calls are TRBV28 and TRBJ2-5, with D possibly being TRBD2 (6 bases). CDR1 is MDHEN, CDR2 SYDVKM, per germline. V was pared by 2 bases and J by 5 bases, with 15 bases between. The CDR3 length is 15 residues. CDR3 amino acids: CASSLQRRAKETQYF. CDR3 DNA, as far as it was read: TGTGCCAGCAGTTTACAACGGAGGGCCAAGGAGACC. Full variable domain (rest looked up from reference TRBV28 and TRBJ2-5): DVKVTQSSRYLVKRTGEKVFLECVQDMDHENMFWYRQDPGLGLRLIYFSYDVKMKEKGDIPEGYSVSREKKERFSLILESASTNQTSMYLCASSLQRRAKETQYFGPGTRLLVL.

Remarks on this clone: The read terminates 3 residues ahead of where the CDR3 ends, so the germline J gene completes it. The chain combines TRBV5-1 with TRBJ2-1, with D maybe TRBD2 (5 bases). Germline V gene sequence: CDR1 SGHRS, CDR2 YFSETQ. Deletions cut 3 bases from V and 5 bases from J, with 9 bases between. This CDR3 spans 13 amino acids. The CDR3 protein is CASSSDYHNEQFF. CDR3 DNA (partial): TGCGCCAGCAGCTCCGACTACCACAATGAG.

The covered CDR3 bases are TGTGCCACCAGCAGAGGCCTTCTAGCGGGAGGGCCAGTAAGCACAGATACG. Protein product: CATSRGLLAGGPVSTDT. The entire CDR3 protein reads CATSRGLLAGGPVSTDTQYF. The V and J genes are TRBV15 and TRBJ2-3; 12 positions match TRBD2. The read halts 3 residues ahead of the CDR3 end, with the missing end drawn from the germline J gene. From germline, CDR1 is LNHNV and CDR2 YYDKDF (reference sequence). The CDR3 contains 20 residues. The J segment lost 0 bases and the V segment lost 1 base, leaving 11 bases of the junction unmatched.

Points on this clone: The sequence runs out 3 residues before the end of the CDR3; the remainder is reconstructed from the germline J gene. The rearrangement uses TRBV6-2 or TRBV6-3 and TRBJ1-5; D is perhaps TRBD1 (5 bases). With 0 bases removed from V and 0 bases from J, the gap between germline ends came to 12 bases. This CDR3 spans 17 amino acids. Germline CDR1 is MNHEY and CDR2 is SVGEGT. The covered CDR3 bases are TGTGCCAGCAGTTACTCGATGAACAGGAATAGCAATCAGCCC. It specifies CASSYSMNRNSNQP. Given in full, the CDR3 is CASSYSMNRNSNQPQHF.

Concerning this clone itself: The sequence runs out 3 residues before the end of the CDR3; the remainder is reconstructed from the germline J gene. The chain links TRBV6-2 or TRBV6-3 to TRBJ2-5; D gene uncertain. The CDR3 spans 16 residues. CDR1 is MNHEY, CDR2 SVGEGT, per germline. V was trimmed by 6 bases and J by 3 bases, leaving 20 bases between them. The CDR3 is CASSSSLRLTEETQYF. The covered CDR3 bases are TGTGCCAGCAGCTCTTCCTTGAGGCTCACAGAAGAGACC.

In regard to this clone: With the read ending 3 residues before the CDR3 end, the germline J gene is used to fill in that end. J is TRBJ2-1 and V is TRBV7-6; D is possibly TRBD2 (5 bases). The V and J ends lost 5 bases and 7 bases respectively, with 15 bases between them. CDR1 is SGHVS, CDR2 FNYEAQ, per germline. There are 14 residues in the CDR3. Partial CDR3 DNA: TGTGCCAGCAGCCTCGCGGGTCAGTGGAATGAG. This translates into CASSLAGQWNE. The CDR3 as a whole reads CASSLAGQWNEQFF. The variable domain in full, with the rest retrieved from reference TRBV7-6 and TRBJ2-1, is GAGVSQSPRYKVTKRGQDVALRCDPISGHVSLYWYRQALGQGPEFLTYFNYEAQQDKSGLPNDRFSAERPEGSISTLTIQRTEQRDSAMYRCASSLAGQWNEQFFGPGTRLTVL.

In terms of frequency, this clone is medium-sized. Read coverage stops 3 residues before the CDR3 terminus; the germline J gene supplies the remainder. J is TRBJ2-7 and V is TRBV7-9; D gene ambiguous. The CDR3 extends over 12 amino acids. V lost 3 bases to trimming and J lost 5 bases, with 8 bases between them. Per the germline V gene, CDR1 is SEHNR and CDR2 is FQNEAQ (reference sequence). The part of the CDR3 DNA that was read is TGTGCCAGCAGCTTTTCTCTAGACGAG. Its protein product is CASSFSLDE. The full-length CDR3 reads as CASSFSLDEQYF.

A remark on this clone: The read is 3 residues too short to cover the CDR3 end, so that end is filled in from the germline J gene. This sequence joins TRBV2 and TRBJ2-2, with a possible D match to TRBD1 (6 bases). CDR1 and CDR2 from the germline V gene are SNHLY and FYNNEI. Trimming took off 6 bases at V and 7 bases at J, with 9 bases between the two ends. This CDR3 spans 12 amino acids. The covered CDR3 bases are TGTGCCAGCAGACGGGACAACGGGGAG. Translated, it gives CASRRDNGE. From start to end, the CDR3 is CASRRDNGELFF.

On this clone: The DNA ends 3 residues before the CDR3 does, and the rest of the CDR3 is filled in from the germline J gene. This sequence joins TRBV19 and TRBJ2-7; D perhaps matches TRBD1 (6 bases). V shed 4 bases and J shed 6 bases, with 10 bases lying between them. This CDR3 comprises 12 residues. Germline assignment: CDR1 LNHDA and CDR2 SQIVND (reference sequence). The DNA read from the CDR3 is TGTGCCAGTAGTAGCCAGGGGTCCGAG. Its translation is CASSSQGSE. The whole CDR3 reads CASSSQGSEQYF.